These T cell receptor beta chains were read from a single sample in a study. A single record per CDR3 protein comes from TCRdb applying MiXCR to the 5' RACE reads. The sample records more than 7,500 distinct CDR3 sequences, about a third being singletons. Sequenced: Tregs sorted from blood. The origin of the receptors is a female donor with breast cancer. Both conserved end residues are part of each CDR3. D genes are given only for firm matches. Only part of the rows carry a size: once, few, many, or a class if the clone is expanded.

j_call cdr3_length d_call clone_size v_call cdr3_nt cdr3_aa
TRBJ2-1 11 . few TRBV20-1 TGCAGTGCTAGAAAGCCGGGTGAGCAGTTCTTC CSARKPGEQFF
TRBJ2-1 18 TRBD2 . TRBV11-2 TGTGCCAGCAGCTTAGTCCCTGAGCGGCCCCGGGGGGGCAATGAGCAGTTCTTC CASSLVPERPRGGNEQFF
TRBJ1-5 15 . few TRBV20-1 TGCAGTGCTAGTCCCCCGACGGTTTTGCGGCAGCCCCAGCATTTT CSASPPTVLRQPQHF
TRBJ2-1 14 TRBD1 . TRBV28 TGTGCCAGCAGCCTCGACAGGGCCTACAATGAGCAGTTCTTC CASSLDRAYNEQFF
TRBJ1-1 15 . . TRBV5-1 TGCGCCAGCAGACAGGGTTCCAGATCAAACACTGAAGCATTCTTT CASRQGSRSNTEAFF
TRBJ2-1 12 . . TRBV29-1 TGCAGCGTTTCAGACGGCTACAATGAGCAGTTCTTC CSVSDGYNEQFF
TRBJ1-5 11 . . TRBV20-1 TGCAGTGCTAGACGGGGTCAGCCCCAGCATTTT CSARRGQPQHF
TRBJ2-7 15 TRBD1 . TRBV10-3 TGTACCATCAGACCCGGGACAGGGGTCAACTACGAGCAGTACTTC CTIRPGTGVNYEQYF
TRBJ1-1 15 TRBD1 medium-sized TRBV29-1 TGCAGCGTGACCCTGTCGGGGACAGTGAACACTGAAGCTTTCTTT CSVTLSGTVNTEAFF
TRBJ1-5 16 TRBD1 . TRBV6-1 TGTGCCAGCAGTGAAGCCCCGGGACAGGGTAATCAGCCCCAGCATTTT CASSEAPGQGNQPQHF
TRBJ2-2 14 . . TRBV18 TGTGCCAGCTCACCACTTCTAACCGTGGGGGAGCTGTTTTTT CASSPLLTVGELFF
TRBJ2-1 14 TRBD2 . TRBV20-1 TGCAGTGCCAGTGAGCGGGAGGACCGCGATGAGCAGTTCTTC CSASEREDRDEQFF
TRBJ2-2 14 . few TRBV4-3 TGCGCCAGCAGCCAAGCTTGGGGCCCCGGGGAGCTGTTTTTT CASSQAWGPGELFF
TRBJ1-1 13 . . TRBV5-1 TGCGCCAGCAGCCTGCATGCGGACACTGAAGCTTTCTTT CASSLHADTEAFF